The clone carrying this T cell receptor (beta chain) occurred a few times. Its antigen is as yet unknown. This sample stems from a study of response to subunit inactivated influenza vaccine. Study-wide results and limits: A suggestion made by the authors is that each seasonal influenza vaccination recruits few new T cells.

TCRdb re-called the RT-PCR reads with MiXCR, one entry per CDR3 protein. Seen here are around 160,000 distinct CDR3 sequences, approximately 11% observed once, and the top ten hold about an eighth. With 0 bases removed from V and 6 bases from J, the gap between germline ends came to 5 bases. The CDR3 loop spans 13 amino acids. Germline CDR1 and CDR2: SGHDN and FVKESK. The source was non-naive T cells sorted from PBMCs, collected about 40 days after vaccination. This sequence was found in a man aged 50 or older who received an inactivated influenza vaccine. The rearrangement joins TRBV14 to TRBJ2-2; D is undetermined. CDR3 protein: CASSQDRSGELFF. In nucleotides, the CDR3 is TGTGCCAGCAGCCAAGACAGGTCCGGGGAGCTGTTTTTT.